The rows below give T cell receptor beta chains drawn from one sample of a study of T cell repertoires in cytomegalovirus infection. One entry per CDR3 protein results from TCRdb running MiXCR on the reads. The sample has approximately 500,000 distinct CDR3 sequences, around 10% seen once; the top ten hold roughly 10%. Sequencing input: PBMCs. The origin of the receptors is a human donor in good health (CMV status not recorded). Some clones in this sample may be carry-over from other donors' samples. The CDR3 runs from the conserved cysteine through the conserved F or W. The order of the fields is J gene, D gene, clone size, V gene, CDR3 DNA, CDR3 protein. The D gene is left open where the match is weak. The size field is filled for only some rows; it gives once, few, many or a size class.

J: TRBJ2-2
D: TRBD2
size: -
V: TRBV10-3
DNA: TGTGCCATCAGGACTAGCCCGAACACCGGGGAGCTGTTTTTT
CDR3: CAIRTSPNTGELFF

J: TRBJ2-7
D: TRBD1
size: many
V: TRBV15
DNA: TGTGCCACCTCCCGGGCTGGGACAGGGCCCTACGAGCAGTACTTC
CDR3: CATSRAGTGPYEQYF

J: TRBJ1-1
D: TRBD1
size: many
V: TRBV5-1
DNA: TGCGCCAGCAGCTTGGGACAGGGGGAGAACACTGAAGCTTTCTTT
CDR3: CASSLGQGENTEAFF

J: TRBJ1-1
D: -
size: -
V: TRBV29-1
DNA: TGCAGCGCGGGTACTGAAGCTTTCTTT
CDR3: CSAGTEAFF

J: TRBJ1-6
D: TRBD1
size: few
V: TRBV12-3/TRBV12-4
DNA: TGTGCCAGCACCCAGCCAGGGGGGAGGTCACCCCTCCACTTT
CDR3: CASTQPGGRSPLHF

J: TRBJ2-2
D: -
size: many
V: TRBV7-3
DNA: TGTGCCAGCAGCTCCCAGGTGACCGGGGAGCTGTTTTTT
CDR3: CASSSQVTGELFF

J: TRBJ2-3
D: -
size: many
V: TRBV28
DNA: TGTGCCAGCAGTTGGCAGACCACAGATACGCAGTATTTT
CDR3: CASSWQTTDTQYF

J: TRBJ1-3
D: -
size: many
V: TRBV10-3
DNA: TGTGCCATCAGTCTCGCCGGAAACACCATATATTTT
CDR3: CAISLAGNTIYF

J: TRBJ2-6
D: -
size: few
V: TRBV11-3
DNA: TGTGCCATATGGGAGGGGGCGCTTATATTCTCGGGGGCCAACGTCCTGACTTTC
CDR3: CAIWEGALIFSGANVLTF

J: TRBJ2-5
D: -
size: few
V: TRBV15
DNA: TGTGCCACCAGCAGAGACGTGGAGACCCAGTACTTC
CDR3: CATSRDVETQYF

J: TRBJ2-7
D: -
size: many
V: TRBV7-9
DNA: TGTGCCAGCAGCAATTCGGAAGGCTCCGAGCAGTACTTC
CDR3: CASSNSEGSEQYF

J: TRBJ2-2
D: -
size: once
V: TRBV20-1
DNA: TGCAGTGCTAGAGGGGGCAGGGGGGATGCCGGGGAGCTGTTTTTT
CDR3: CSARGGRGDAGELFF

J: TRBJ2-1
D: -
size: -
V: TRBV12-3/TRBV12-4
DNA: TGTGCCAGCAGGGGTATGGGGAGCTCCTACAATGAGCAGTTCTTC
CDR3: CASRGMGSSYNEQFF

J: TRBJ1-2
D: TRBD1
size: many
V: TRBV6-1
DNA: TGTGCCAGCAGTCGAGGGACAGCCGGGACGGGCTACACCTTC
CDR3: CASSRGTAGTGYTF

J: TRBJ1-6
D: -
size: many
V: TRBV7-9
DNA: TGTGCCAGCAGCTTAGGGGGCGCCTATAATTCACCCCTCCACTTT
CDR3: CASSLGGAYNSPLHF

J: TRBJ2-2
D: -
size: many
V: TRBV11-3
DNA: TGTGCCAGCAGCTTAGGTGGGGGGCTTCCCACCGGGGAGCTGTTTTTT
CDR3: CASSLGGGLPTGELFF

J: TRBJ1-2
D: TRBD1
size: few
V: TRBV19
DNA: TGTGCCAGTAGTATACTACTCGGACAGGGCGGTGGCTACACCTTC
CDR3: CASSILLGQGGGYTF

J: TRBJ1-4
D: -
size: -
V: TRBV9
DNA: TGTGCCAGCAGCGTAGGCAAGAATGAAAAACTGTTTTTT
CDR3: CASSVGKNEKLFF

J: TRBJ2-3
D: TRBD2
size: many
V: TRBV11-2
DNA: TGTGCCAGCAGAGAGACTAGCGGGAGAGATACGCAGTATTTT
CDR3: CASRETSGRDTQYF

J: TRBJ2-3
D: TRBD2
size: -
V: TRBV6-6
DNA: TGTGCCACCAGGACAGCGGGGGGGCAATATACGCAGTATTTT
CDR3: CATRTAGGQYTQYF

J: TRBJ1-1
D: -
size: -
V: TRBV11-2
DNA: TGTGCCAGCAGCTTAACACAAGAAGCTTTCTTT
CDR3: CASSLTQEAFF

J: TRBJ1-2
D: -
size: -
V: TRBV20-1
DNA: TGCAGTGCTAGGGGGTCTGACTATGGCTACACCTTC
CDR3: CSARGSDYGYTF

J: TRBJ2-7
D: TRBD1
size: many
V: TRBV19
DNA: TGTGCCAGTAGTATTGGGACAGGGGACTACGAGCAGTACTTC
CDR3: CASSIGTGDYEQYF

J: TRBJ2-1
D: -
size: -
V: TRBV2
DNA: TGTGCCAGTCTGGAACAGGCGCTCAGCATCTCCTACAATGAGCAGTTCTTC
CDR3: CASLEQALSISYNEQFF

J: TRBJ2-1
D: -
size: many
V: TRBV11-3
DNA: TGTGCCAGCAGCTTAGATGTTGGAGGGAGCGGCAATGAGCAGTTCTTC
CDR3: CASSLDVGGSGNEQFF

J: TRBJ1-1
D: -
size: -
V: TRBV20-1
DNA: TGCAGTGCTAGAGATCCCTGGGGCCTAAGGGACACTGAAGCTTTCTTT
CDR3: CSARDPWGLRDTEAFF

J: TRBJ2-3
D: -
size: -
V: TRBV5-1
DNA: TGCGCCAGCAGCCCAAGCACACCGGGCGGCACAGATACGCAGTATTTT
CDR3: CASSPSTPGGTDTQYF

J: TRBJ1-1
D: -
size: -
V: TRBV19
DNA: TGTGCCAGCAGGGTCCGGAGGATTGACACTGAAGCTTTCTTT
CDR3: CASRVRRIDTEAFF

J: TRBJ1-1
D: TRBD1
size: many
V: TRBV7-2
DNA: TGTGCCAGCAGCCAACAGGGGGCACAGAACACTGAAGCTTTCTTT
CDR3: CASSQQGAQNTEAFF

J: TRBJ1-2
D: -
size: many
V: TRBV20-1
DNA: TGCAGTGCTAGGTATCCTTCTAACTATGGCTACACCTTC
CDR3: CSARYPSNYGYTF

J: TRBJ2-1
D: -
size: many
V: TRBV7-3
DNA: TGTGCCAGCAGTCCGGGGGTCGCTTCCTACAATGAGCAGTTCTTC
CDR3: CASSPGVASYNEQFF

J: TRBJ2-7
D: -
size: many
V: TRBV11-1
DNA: TGTGCCAGCAGCTTAGAAGGTTTCCGTGACGACGAGCAGTACTTC
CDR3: CASSLEGFRDDEQYF

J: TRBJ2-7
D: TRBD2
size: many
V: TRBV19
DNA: TGTGCCAGTAGTGTGACTAGCGGGGGAACCTACGAGCAGTACTTC
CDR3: CASSVTSGGTYEQYF

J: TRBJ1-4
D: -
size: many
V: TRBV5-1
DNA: TGCGCCAGCAGCTTAACGCCCGACAGCCTAGTGGGAAAACTGTTTTTT
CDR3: CASSLTPDSLVGKLFF

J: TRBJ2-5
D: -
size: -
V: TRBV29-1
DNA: TGCAGCGCCCTAACCCGGGACACAACTAGGGGGTTGCAAGAGACCCAGTACTTC
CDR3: CSALTRDTTRGLQETQYF

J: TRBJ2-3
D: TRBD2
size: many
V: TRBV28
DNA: TGTGCCAGCAGCACCCCACTAGCGGGAAGCACAGATACGCAGTATTTT
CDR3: CASSTPLAGSTDTQYF

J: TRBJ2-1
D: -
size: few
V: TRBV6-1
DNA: TGTGCCAGCAGTGACCTCCGGGACTTCTACAATGAGCAGTTCTTC
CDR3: CASSDLRDFYNEQFF

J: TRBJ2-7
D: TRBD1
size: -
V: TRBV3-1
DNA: TGTGCCAGCAGCCAGACAGGGGGTCCGCACGAGCAGTACTTC
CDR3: CASSQTGGPHEQYF

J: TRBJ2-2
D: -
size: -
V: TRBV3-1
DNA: TGTGCCAGCAGCCAAGGCGGGGGCGGGATCGGGGAGCTGTTTTTT
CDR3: CASSQGGGGIGELFF

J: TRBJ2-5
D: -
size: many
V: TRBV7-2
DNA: TGTGCCAGCAGAATCATGGAAACCACGGAGACCCAGTACTTC
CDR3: CASRIMETTETQYF

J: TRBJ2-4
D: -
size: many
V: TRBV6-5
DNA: TGTGCCAGCAGTTACTCGATGGGGGCTGCCAAAAACATTCAGTACTTC
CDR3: CASSYSMGAAKNIQYF

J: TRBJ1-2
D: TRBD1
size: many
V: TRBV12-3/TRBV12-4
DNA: TGTGCCAGCAGTAATAGACAGGGCTCCCGAATTAACTATGGCTACACCTTC
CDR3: CASSNRQGSRINYGYTF

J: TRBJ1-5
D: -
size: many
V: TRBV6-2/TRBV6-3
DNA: TGTGCCAGCAGTTACGGGTCAGGGGACAATCAGCCCCAGCATTTT
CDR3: CASSYGSGDNQPQHF

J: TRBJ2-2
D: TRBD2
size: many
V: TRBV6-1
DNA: TGTGCCAGCAGACCGGGACTAGCGGGAGCGGACACCGGGGAGCTGTTTTTT
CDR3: CASRPGLAGADTGELFF

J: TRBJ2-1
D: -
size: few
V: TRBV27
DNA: TGTGCCAGCAGTTTGGGGGGTCCCGACGAGCAGTTCTTC
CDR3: CASSLGGPDEQFF

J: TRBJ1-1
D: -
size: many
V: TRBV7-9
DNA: TGTGCCAGCAGCTTAGAGGGTATTCTGAACACTGAAGCTTTCTTT
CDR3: CASSLEGILNTEAFF